This T cell receptor (beta chain) was sequenced in a study of blood T cell repertoires in COVID-19. Across the study: The United States, Italy and Spain provided the acute and convalescent COVID-19 samples. PBMCs, B-cell-depleted T cells, or T cells provided the cDNA or gDNA that made up the material.

Per the authors' pipeline: For nucleated cells, counts were estimated from reference gene primer amplification. Using immunoSEQ multiplex PCR, the repertoire was profiled, and TCRdb retains in-frame clones only, with some absent. V and J calls and clone size are copied from that table; D and trimming were computed from the DNA. The sample has approximately 260,000 clones, 82% seen once; the top ten hold approximately 13%. This receptor was obtained from a woman aged 60 to 75 with active or convalescent COVID-19. Material for sequencing was peripheral blood.

The CDR3 DNA reads as TGTGCCAGCAGCCGGGGACTAGCGGCGGGAACAGATACGCAGTATTTT. This codes for CASSRGLAAGTDTQYF. The rearrangement joins TRBV2 to TRBJ2-3; 11 positions match TRBD2. Trimming took 6 bases from V and 3 from J; bases not matched to a gene: 8. Germline V CDR1 and CDR2: SNHLY, FYNNEI. This CDR3 spans 16 amino acids.